The T cell receptor beta chain described here comes from a study of blood T cells in healthy people across ages. Looked up from germline, CDR1 is LGHDT and CDR2 is YNNKEL (reference sequence). The CDR3 is 14 residues long. Deletions cut 3 bases from V and 4 bases from J, with 11 bases between. Alongside a J-beta primer mix, a sample-barcoded 5' primer served in a second PCR lasting roughly 6 to 11 cycles. TCRdb itself ran the 5' RACE reads through MiXCR, one entry per CDR3 protein. The sample yields 700,000 to 900,000 distinct CDR3 sequences, around a quarter seen once. The sample was also reused in another study, on T cells of mothers and their children. According to that study: Healthy Caucasian mothers, a few in number, and their six children were the donors.

The chain links TRBV3-1 to TRBJ2-3; possible D gene TRBD2, 5 bases. The sample consisted of blood. This sequence was found in a boy between 10 and 17 years old in good health. The CDR3 DNA reads as TGTGCCAGCAGCCATCGCCCCGGGGCAGATACGCAGTATTTT. Translating it yields CASSHRPGADTQYF.